This TCR beta chain was retrieved from a study of CXCR3-negative and CXCR3-positive naive CD8 T cells. UMI-tagged TRB cDNA libraries were built via 5' RACE. TCRdb reanalyzed the 5' RACE reads and collapses them to one entry per CDR3 protein, without DNA. The sample totals about 120,000 distinct CDR3 sequences. Remarks on this clonotype: Its matching antigen is unknown.

Study findings and constraints: CD5 surface expression was similar among naive subsets, and TCR strength was estimated by inference from TRB CDR3 properties. The study found more hydrophobic TRB CDR3s in CXCR3-positive naive cells than in CXCR3-negative naive cells.

Among CD8+ T cells, naive ones were CD45RO-CCR7+CD27+CD95-. Sequenced: naive CXCR3+ CD8+ T cells from blood. The subset was: CD45RO-CCR7+CD27+CD95- naive CD8+ T cells expressing CXCR3 (TNR3+). The sequence came from a human donor in good health. Some clones in this sample may be carry-over from other donors' samples.

The CDR3 loop reads CASSLVSGGIDEQYF. The chain employs TRBV7-2 and TRBJ2-7; TCRdb reports TRBD2, a call that lacks DNA to check it against. The CDR3 runs to 15 residues. Germline V CDR1 and CDR2: SGHTA, FQGNSA.